The T cell receptor (beta chain) under discussion was sequenced for a study of metastatic and nonmetastatic thyroid tumors (TCRdb year 2020). With respect to the entire study: Repertoires from peripheral blood and from tumor or nodule tissue samples of malignant and benign thyroid patients were compared. Results and caveats for the whole study, not just this receptor: TCR beta diversity was reported as significantly higher in malignant tumors than in benign nodules, in both blood and tumor samples.

A note on this clone: Its antigen remains undetermined. The input lacks base qualities; no much larger clone sits a single base away.

Libraries were constructed by PCR. This sample was sequenced with an Illumina HiSeq 4000. High-throughput sequencing was used to profile the TCR beta-chain CDR3 region of each patient. The source study handled its data this way. The researchers built a classifier to tell apart papillary thyroid cancer patients with distant metastasis, based on CDR3 differences among clinicopathological groups. To measure repertoire diversity the researchers used the Shannon index, while the Morisita-Horn index served to gauge how similar the tumor and blood repertoires were. TCRdb ran its own pipeline on the public reads, namely fastp trimming at Q25 and MiXCR clone calling, and kept in-frame beta chains. TCRdb assigned the V and J calls; the authors' analysis was not used. The sample data list roughly 29,000 clones, and less than 25% of these were observed just once. Clones ranked in the top ten supply 2.4% of the sample.

Reading from cysteine to phenylalanine, the CDR3 counts 14 amino acids. The retained sequence is limited to the CDR3, 42 bases, with the frame set at the first base. According to the germline V gene, CDR1 reads MNHEY and CDR2 reads SVGEGT. V and J are truncated by 5 bases and 4 bases respectively, leaving an intervening sequence of 13 bases. Before undergoing thyroid surgery, none of the patients had been given any kind of treatment. Using T-cell receptor beta sequencing, the researchers looked back retrospectively at clinical samples from patients, gathered between about 2012 and 2018. This chain is built from TRBV6-2 or TRBV6-3 and TRBJ2-3; the D gene is perhaps TRBD1 or TRBD2, as each covers 5 bases. The specimen was blood. This clonotype was obtained from a female donor with papillary thyroid cancer or a benign thyroid nodule (not recorded which). Some clones in this sample may be carry-over from other donors' samples. The DNA is as follows: TGTGCCAGCAGTGGTCTGGGACCTTCAGATACGCAGTATTTT. Translation gives CASSGLGPSDTQYF.